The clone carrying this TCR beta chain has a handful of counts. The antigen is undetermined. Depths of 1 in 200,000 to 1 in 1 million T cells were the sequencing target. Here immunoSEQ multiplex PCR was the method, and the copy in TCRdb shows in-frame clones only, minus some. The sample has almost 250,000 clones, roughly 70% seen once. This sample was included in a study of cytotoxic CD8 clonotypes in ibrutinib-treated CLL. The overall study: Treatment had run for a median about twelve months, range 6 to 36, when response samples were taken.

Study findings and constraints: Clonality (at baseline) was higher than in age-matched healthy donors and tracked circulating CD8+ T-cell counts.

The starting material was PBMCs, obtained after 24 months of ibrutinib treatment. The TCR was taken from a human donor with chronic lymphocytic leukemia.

This CDR3 is CASSLNSRGLTYEQYF. In DNA, the CDR3 is TGTGCCAGCAGCTTGAACTCCAGGGGGTTGACCTACGAGCAGTACTTC. The genes are TRBV7-2 and TRBJ2-7, with 7 bases that match TRBD1. CDR3 length: 16 amino acids. Germline-derived CDR1 and CDR2 are SGHTA and FQGNSA. V shed 3 bases, J shed 2 bases, and the junction held 10 bases outside the gene matches.